This paragraph covers one T cell receptor delta chain sequence. The target antigen is unknown. TCRdb's protein for this DNA is that of a much larger clone and differs from the translation at residue 3, likely a read error; the protein shown is the DNA translation. These data belong to a study of delta chains in infants with herpesvirus infections. Study-wide results and caveats: The public Vdelta1 clonotype appeared in about 20% of the 18 CMV-infected infants.

Germline assignment: CDR1 GEAIGNYY and CDR2 EKD. The CDR3 is 17 residues long. Gamma-chain- and delta-chain-specific primers converted PBMC RNA into TCR cDNA. TCRdb applied CATT to the RT-PCR reads for clone calling. The sample includes 700 or so delta-chain clones, about 54% of them seen just once. The TCR sequence derives from a human donor who was a Ugandan infant, either HIV-exposed or HIV-unexposed (not recorded which). V gene TRDV2 combines with J gene TRDJ1, with TRDD3 identical over 13 bases. Here the sequenced sample was peripheral blood, taken at time point 4 of longitudinal follow-up. CDR3 sequence (DNA): TGTGCCCGTGACAACCGTACTGGGGGATACGCTTCCGATAAACTCATCTTT. The encoded protein is CARDNRTGGYASDKLIF.